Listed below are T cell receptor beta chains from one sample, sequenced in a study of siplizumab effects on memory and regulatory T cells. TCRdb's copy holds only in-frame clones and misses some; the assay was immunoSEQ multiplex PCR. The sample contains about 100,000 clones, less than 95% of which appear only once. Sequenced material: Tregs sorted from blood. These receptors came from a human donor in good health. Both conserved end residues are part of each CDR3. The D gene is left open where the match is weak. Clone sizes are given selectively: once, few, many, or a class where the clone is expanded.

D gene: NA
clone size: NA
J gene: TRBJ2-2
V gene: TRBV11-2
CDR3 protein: CASSFGVTGELFF
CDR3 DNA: TGTGCCAGCAGCTTTGGGGTAACCGGGGAGCTGTTTTTT

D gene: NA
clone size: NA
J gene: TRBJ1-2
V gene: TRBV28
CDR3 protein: CASSSSYIGYTF
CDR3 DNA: TGTGCCAGCAGTTCCTCGTATATAGGCTACACCTTC

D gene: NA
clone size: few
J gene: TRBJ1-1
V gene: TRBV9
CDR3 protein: CASSVGPRKNTEAFF
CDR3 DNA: TGTGCCAGCAGCGTGGGGCCCAGAAAGAACACTGAAGCTTTCTTT

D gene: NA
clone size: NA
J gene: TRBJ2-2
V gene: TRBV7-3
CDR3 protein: CASSLSTGELFF
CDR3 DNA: TGTGCCAGCAGCCTTAGCACCGGGGAGCTGTTTTTT

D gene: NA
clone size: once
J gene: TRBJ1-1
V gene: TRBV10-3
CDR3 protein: CAISERRNEAFF
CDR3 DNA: TGTGCCATCAGTGAGCGAAGGAATGAAGCTTTCTTT

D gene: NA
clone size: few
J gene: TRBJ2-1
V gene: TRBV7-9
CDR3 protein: CASSRWSGNYNEQFF
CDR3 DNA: TGTGCCAGCAGCCGATGGAGCGGCAACTACAATGAGCAGTTCTTC

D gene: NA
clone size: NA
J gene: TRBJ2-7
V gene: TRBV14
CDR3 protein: CASSRSAGFTYEQYF
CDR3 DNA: TGTGCCAGCAGCCGCAGTGCGGGGTTTACCTACGAGCAGTACTTC

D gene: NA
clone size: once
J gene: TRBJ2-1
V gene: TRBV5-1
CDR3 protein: CASSMSGGSSYNEQFF
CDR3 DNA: TGCGCCAGCAGTATGTCAGGGGGGAGCTCCTACAATGAGCAGTTCTTC

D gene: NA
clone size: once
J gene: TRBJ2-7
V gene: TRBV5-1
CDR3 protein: CASSQNYEQYF
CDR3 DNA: TGCGCCAGCAGCCAAAACTACGAGCAGTACTTC

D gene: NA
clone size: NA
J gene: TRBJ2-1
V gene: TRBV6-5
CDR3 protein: CASKKPSYSYNEQFF
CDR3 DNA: TGTGCCAGCAAGAAGCCTTCTTATTCCTACAATGAGCAGTTCTTC

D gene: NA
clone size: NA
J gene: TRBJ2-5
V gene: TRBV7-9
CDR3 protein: CASSRLGMGETQYF
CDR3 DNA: TGTGCCAGCAGCCGATTGGGAATGGGGGAGACCCAGTACTTC

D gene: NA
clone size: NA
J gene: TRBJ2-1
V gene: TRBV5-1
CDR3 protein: CASSSLRNSIPLYNEQFF
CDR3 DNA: TGCGCCAGCAGCTCGCTAAGAAATAGTATTCCCTTATACAATGAGCAGTTCTTC

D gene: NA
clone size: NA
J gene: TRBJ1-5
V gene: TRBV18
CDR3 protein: CASSPSQAPSLYYQPQHF
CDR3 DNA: TGTGCCAGCTCACCGTCGCAGGCTCCCTCGCTCTACTATCAGCCCCAGCATTTT

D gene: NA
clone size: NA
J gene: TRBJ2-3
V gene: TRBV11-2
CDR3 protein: CASSLGGLDTQYF
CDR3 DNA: TGTGCCAGCAGCTTAGGCGGGCTGGATACGCAGTATTTT

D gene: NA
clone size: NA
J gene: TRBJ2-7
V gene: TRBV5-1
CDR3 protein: CASSLAGTSYWQYF
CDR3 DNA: TGCGCCAGCAGCTTGGCAGGGACCTCTTACTGGCAGTACTTC

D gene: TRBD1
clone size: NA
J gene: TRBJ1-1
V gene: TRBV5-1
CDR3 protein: CASGRQGTEAFF
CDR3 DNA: TGCGCCAGCGGCCGACAGGGCACTGAAGCTTTCTTT

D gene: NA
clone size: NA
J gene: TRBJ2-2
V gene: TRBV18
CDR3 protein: CASSKGATGELFF
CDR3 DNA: TGTGCCAGCTCAAAAGGGGCGACTGGGGAGCTGTTTTTT

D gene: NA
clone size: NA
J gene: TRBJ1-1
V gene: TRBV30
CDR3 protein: CARSPGGVPMNTEAFF
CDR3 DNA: TGTGCCCGGTCCCCCGGGGGGGTTCCCATGAACACTGAAGCTTTCTTT

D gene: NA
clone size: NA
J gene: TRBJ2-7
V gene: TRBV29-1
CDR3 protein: CSVGFAYEQYF
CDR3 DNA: TGCAGCGTTGGATTTGCCTACGAGCAGTACTTC

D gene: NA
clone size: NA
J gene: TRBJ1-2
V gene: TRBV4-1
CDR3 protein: CASSPHRASNYGYTF
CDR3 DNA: TGCGCCAGCAGCCCCCACAGGGCGTCTAACTATGGCTACACCTTC

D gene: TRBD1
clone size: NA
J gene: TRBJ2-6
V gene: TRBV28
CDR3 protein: CASSLDRGRAGANVLTF
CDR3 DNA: TGTGCCAGCAGTTTGGACAGGGGAAGGGCTGGGGCCAACGTCCTGACTTTC

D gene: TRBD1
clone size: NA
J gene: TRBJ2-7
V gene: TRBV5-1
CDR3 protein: CASHTGQGIVYEQYF
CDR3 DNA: TGCGCCAGCCATACGGGACAGGGTATCGTCTACGAGCAGTACTTC

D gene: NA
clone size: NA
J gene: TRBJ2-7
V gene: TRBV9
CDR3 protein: CASSYLLGSEQYF
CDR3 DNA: TGTGCCAGCAGCTACTTACTAGGCAGCGAGCAGTACTTC

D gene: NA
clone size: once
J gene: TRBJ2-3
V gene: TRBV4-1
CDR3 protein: CASVLYNPPYTQYF
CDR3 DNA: TGCGCCAGCGTTCTCTATAACCCACCGTATACGCAGTATTTT

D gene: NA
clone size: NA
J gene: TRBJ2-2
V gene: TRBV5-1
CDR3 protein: CASSLAAGLNAGELFF
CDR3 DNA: TGCGCCAGCAGCTTGGCTGCTGGCCTCAACGCCGGGGAGCTGTTTTTT

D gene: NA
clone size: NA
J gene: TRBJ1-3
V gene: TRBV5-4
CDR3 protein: CASSLNSFNPSGNTIYF
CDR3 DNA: TGTGCCAGCAGCTTGAACAGCTTTAACCCATCTGGAAACACCATATATTTT

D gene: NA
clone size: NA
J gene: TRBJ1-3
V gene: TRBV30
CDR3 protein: CAWRGNGNTIYF
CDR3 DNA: TGTGCCTGGAGGGGGAATGGAAACACCATATATTTT

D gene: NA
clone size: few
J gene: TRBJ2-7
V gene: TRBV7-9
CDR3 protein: CASSLKGGYEQYF
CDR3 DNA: TGTGCCAGCAGCTTAAAAGGAGGCTACGAGCAGTACTTC

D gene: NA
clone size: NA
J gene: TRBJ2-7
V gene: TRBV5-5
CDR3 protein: CASSLDPRAYEQYF
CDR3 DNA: TGTGCCAGCAGCTTGGACCCAAGGGCCTACGAGCAGTACTTC

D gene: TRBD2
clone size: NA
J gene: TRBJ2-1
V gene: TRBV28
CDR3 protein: CASISGGPSYNEQFF
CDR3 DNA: TGTGCCAGCATCTCGGGAGGGCCCTCCTACAATGAGCAGTTCTTC

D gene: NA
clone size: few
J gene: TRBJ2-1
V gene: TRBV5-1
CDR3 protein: CASTPRQSYNEQFF
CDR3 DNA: TGCGCCAGCACCCCCCGACAGAGCTACAATGAGCAGTTCTTC

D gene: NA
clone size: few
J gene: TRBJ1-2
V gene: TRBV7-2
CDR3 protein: CASSLGILYGYTF
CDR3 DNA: TGTGCCAGCAGCTTAGGCATCCTCTATGGCTACACCTTC

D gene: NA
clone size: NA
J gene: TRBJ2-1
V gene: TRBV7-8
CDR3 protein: CASSLKVWKSEQFF
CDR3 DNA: TGTGCCAGCAGCTTGAAAGTATGGAAGAGTGAGCAGTTCTTC

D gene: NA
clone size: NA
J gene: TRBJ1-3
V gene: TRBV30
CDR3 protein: CAWSALRGTIYF
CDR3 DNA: TGTGCCTGGAGTGCCCTCCGGGGGACCATATATTTT

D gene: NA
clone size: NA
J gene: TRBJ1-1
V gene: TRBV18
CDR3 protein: CASSPDQIGQYTEAFF
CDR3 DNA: TGTGCCAGCTCACCGGACCAAATTGGACAGTACACTGAAGCTTTCTTT

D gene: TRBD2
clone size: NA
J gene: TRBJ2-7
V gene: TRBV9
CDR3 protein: CASSVVGTSGPYEQYF
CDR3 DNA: TGTGCCAGCAGCGTAGTGGGGACTAGCGGTCCCTACGAGCAGTACTTC

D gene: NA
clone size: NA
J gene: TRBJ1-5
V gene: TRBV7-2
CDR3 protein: CASSYTANQPQHF
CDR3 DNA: TGTGCCAGCAGTTACACAGCAAATCAGCCCCAGCATTTT

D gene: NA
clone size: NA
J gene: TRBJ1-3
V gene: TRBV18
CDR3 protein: CASSPPRGYLKNTIYF
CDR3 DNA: TGTGCCAGCTCACCACCCCGCGGATATCTTAAAAACACCATATATTTT

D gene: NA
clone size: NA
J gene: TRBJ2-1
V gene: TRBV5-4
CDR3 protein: CASSTPAGNEQFF
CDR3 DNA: TGTGCCAGCAGCACGCCTGCCGGGAATGAGCAGTTCTTC

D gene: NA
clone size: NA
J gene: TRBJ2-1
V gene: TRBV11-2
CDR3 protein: CASSLIQGYNEQFF
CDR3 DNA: TGTGCCAGCAGCTTAATACAGGGATACAATGAGCAGTTCTTC

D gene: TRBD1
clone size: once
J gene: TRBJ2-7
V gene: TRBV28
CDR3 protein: CASRGQGAGSSYEQYF
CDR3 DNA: TGTGCCAGCAGGGGACAGGGGGCTGGTAGCTCCTACGAGCAGTACTTC

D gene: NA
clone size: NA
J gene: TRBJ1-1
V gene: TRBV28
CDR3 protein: CASKELGKKTFF
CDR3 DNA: TGTGCCAGCAAGGAACTTGGGAAAAAAACTTTCTTT

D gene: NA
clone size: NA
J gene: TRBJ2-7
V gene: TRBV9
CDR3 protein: CASSVALNSYEQYF
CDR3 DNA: TGTGCCAGCAGCGTAGCACTCAACTCCTACGAGCAGTACTTC

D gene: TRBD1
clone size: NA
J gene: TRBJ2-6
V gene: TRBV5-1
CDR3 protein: CASSLGQGSSGANVLTF
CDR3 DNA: TGCGCCAGCAGCTTGGGACAGGGGAGCTCTGGGGCCAACGTCCTGACTTTC

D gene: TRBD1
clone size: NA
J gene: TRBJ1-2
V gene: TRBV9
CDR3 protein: CASSAGGVDYGYTF
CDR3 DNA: TGTGCCAGCAGCGCAGGGGGTGTAGACTATGGCTACACCTTC

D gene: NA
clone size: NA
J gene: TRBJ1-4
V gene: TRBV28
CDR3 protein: CASTNLGAAGEKLFF
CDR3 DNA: TGTGCCAGCACTAACCTCGGGGCAGCGGGTGAAAAACTGTTTTTT

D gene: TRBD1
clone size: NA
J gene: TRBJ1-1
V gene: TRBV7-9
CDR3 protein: CASSLEGARLTEAFF
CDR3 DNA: TGTGCCAGCAGCTTAGAGGGGGCGCGATTAACTGAAGCTTTCTTT

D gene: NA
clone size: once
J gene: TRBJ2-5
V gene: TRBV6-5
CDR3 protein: CASSYFETQYF
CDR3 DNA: TGTGCCAGCAGTTACTTCGAGACCCAGTACTTC

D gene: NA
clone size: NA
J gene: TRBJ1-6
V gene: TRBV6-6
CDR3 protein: CASSYSKFGSYSPLHF
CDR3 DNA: TGTGCCAGCAGTTACTCGAAATTTGGGAGTTATTCACCCCTCCACTTT

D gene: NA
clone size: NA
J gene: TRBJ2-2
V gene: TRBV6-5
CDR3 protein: CASRTLIGELFF
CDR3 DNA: TGTGCCAGCAGAACTCTTATCGGGGAGCTGTTTTTT

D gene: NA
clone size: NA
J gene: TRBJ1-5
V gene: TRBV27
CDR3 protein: CASSPNSGASAVYQPQHF
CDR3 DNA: TGTGCCAGCAGCCCAAATTCCGGGGCAAGCGCAGTTTATCAGCCCCAGCATTTT

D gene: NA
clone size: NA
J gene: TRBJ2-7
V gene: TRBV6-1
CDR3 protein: CASSEGFSSYEQYF
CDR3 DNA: TGTGCCAGCAGTGAGGGCTTTAGCTCCTACGAGCAGTACTTC

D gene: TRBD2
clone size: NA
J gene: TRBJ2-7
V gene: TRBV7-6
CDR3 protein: CASSKGGGTWEQYF
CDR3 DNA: TGTGCCAGCAGCAAGGGCGGGGGTACTTGGGAGCAGTACTTC

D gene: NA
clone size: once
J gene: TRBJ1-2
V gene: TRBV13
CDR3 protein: CASSLGPSSGYTF
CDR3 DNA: TGTGCCAGCAGCTTAGGCCCCAGCTCTGGCTACACCTTC